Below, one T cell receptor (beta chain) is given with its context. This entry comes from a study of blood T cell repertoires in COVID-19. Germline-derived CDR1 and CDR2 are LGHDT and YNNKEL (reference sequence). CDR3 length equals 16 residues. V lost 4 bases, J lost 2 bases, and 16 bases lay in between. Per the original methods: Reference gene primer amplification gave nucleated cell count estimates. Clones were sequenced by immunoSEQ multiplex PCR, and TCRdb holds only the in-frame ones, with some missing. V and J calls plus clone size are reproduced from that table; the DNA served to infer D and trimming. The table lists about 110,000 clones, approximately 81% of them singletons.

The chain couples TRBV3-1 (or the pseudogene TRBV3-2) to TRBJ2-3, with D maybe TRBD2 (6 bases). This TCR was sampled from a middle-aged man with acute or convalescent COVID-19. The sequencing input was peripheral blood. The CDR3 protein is CASSPAWAGITDTQYF. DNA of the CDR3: TGTGCCAGCAGCCCCGCTTGGGCGGGGATCACAGATACGCAGTATTTT.